What follows describes a single TCR beta chain. This record comes from a study of T cell repertoires in ileal Crohn's disease. Indicated time point: inflamed ileum from the surgical specimen. TCRdb keeps only in-frame clones here, not all; method: immunoSEQ multiplex PCR. In the table there are roughly 13,000 clones, more than 60% of which are singletons. The sequenced material came from ileal tissue. This receptor was obtained from an adult with Crohn's disease.

CDR3 DNA: TGTGCCTGGAGTGCCGGACAGGACGGGGGAGCTTTCTTT. This translates into CAWSAGQDGGAFF. This chain joins TRBV30 and TRBJ1-1, with 7 bases that match TRBD1. Germline CDR1 is GTSNPN and CDR2 is SVGIG (reference sequence). After removal of 1 base from V and 10 bases from J, the junction contained 9 bases not matched to a gene. The CDR3 extends over 13 amino acids.